This T cell receptor (beta chain) emerged from a study of PD-1 blockade in classical Hodgkin lymphoma. Study-level points and caveats: Before treatment, TCR diversity in newly diagnosed patients was reportedly lower than in healthy donors. Why the repertoires differ is still unclear, perhaps disease activity or prior therapy.

CDR1 and CDR2 from the germline V gene are LNHNV and YYDKDF (reference sequence). This CDR3 region has 16 residues. The V and J ends lost 1 base and 2 bases, in that order; junction bases with no gene match: 3. Sequencing was performed with immunoSEQ multiplex PCR; in TCRdb, only in-frame clones are kept and a portion is missing. The sample holds about 30,000 clones, 88% seen once. Time point: newly diagnosed, previously untreated cHL patient sample. Magnetic depletion of unwanted cells isolated CD4+ T cells from thawed PBMCs. Peripheral samples used as comparators were newly diagnosed, untreated classical Hodgkin lymphoma PBMCs. Concerning this clone: Antigen: not known.

J is TRBJ2-1 and V is TRBV15; TRBD2 matches 9 bases. The sequence came from a human donor with classical Hodgkin lymphoma. Input material: CD4+ T cells from blood. Written as DNA, the CDR3 is TGTGCCACCAGCAGAGGAGGCGGGAGGGCCTACAATGAGCAGTTCTTC. Translated, it gives CATSRGGGRAYNEQFF.